This T cell receptor beta chain was identified during a study of vaccination and CD4 T cells after COVID-19. Overall study context: Convalescents were six males and four females, two of them Hispanic.

Scientists ran DNA taken from cultured CD4+ T cells through the Oncomine TCR Beta short-read assay for sequencing. MiXCR was run by TCRdb on the PCR reads, yielding one entry per CDR3 protein. The sample holds about 19,000 distinct CDR3 sequences, about 45% seen once. Trimming shortened V by 5 bases and J by 7 bases, and 15 bases separated the two germline ends. The germline CDR1 and CDR2 sequences are DFQATT and SNEGSKA (reference sequence). The CDR3 sequence is 14 residues long. Documented treatment: roughly ten-day PBMC culture with coronavirus spike peptide pools or control peptides (ViraFEST assay). In the case of this clonotype: Its matching antigen is unknown.

The clonotype originates from a human donor who had recovered from COVID-19. The source material was CD4+ T cells from blood, cultured in vitro, sampled after SARS-CoV-2 vaccination. The V and J genes are TRBV20-1 and TRBJ1-6, with D possibly TRBD1 on 5 matching bases. CDR3 protein: CSAYLLGDNSPLHF. CDR3 DNA: TGCAGTGCTTACTTGCTAGGGGACAATTCACCCCTCCACTTT.